The sequence of this T cell receptor beta chain was determined in a study of blood T cell repertoires in COVID-19. Study background: Italy, Spain and the United States were the sources of the convalescent and acute COVID-19 samples. PBMCs, B-cell-depleted T cells, or T cells provided the cDNA or gDNA that made up the material.

Patients of the Seattle cohort, enrolled during active infection, were followed longitudinally. Sequenced by immunoSEQ multiplex PCR; TCRdb stores in-frame clones only, minus some. The table has roughly 150,000 clones, around 91% seen once. Sequencing was performed on peripheral blood. The clonotype originates from a man aged 18-30 years with COVID-19, enrolled during active disease.

The CDR3 loop reads CASSLGAQRGEQYF. Here the CDR3 DNA reads TGTGCCAGCAGCTTAGGAGCCCAGCGGGGCGAGCAGTACTTC. The chain joins TRBV7-9 to TRBJ2-7; 7 nucleotides agree with TRBD2. Trimming cost V 1 base and J 6 bases; bases outside gene matches: 6. Germline V gives CDR1 SEHNR, CDR2 FQNEAQ (reference sequence). The CDR3 extends over 14 amino acids.